A single sample gave rise to the 30 T cell receptor beta chains below, sequenced in a study of blood T cell repertoires in COVID-19. Profiled with immunoSEQ multiplex PCR; TCRdb holds only in-frame clones, not every one. The sample consists of some 130,000 clones, less than 90% of them appearing once. The sample was peripheral blood. The receptors were sampled from a woman under 40 who had recovered from COVID-19.

The chain joins TRBV7-3 to TRBJ2-3, with 7 bases aligning to TRBD2. CDR1 and CDR2 (germline): SGHTA, FQGTGA. This CDR3 is 15 amino acids long. The J segment lost 3 bases and the V segment lost 0 bases, leaving 3 bases of the junction unmatched. The CDR3 here is CASSLTLARTDTQYF. CDR3 bases: TGTGCCAGCAGCTTAACACTAGCGAGGACAGATACGCAGTATTTT.

The chain recombines TRBV7-3 with TRBJ1-1; no clear D. The V and J ends lost 3 bases and 2 bases respectively, with 7 bases between them. Germline loops: CDR1 SGHTA, CDR2 FQGTGA. This CDR3 spans 13 amino acids. The CDR3 protein is CASSLTPNTEAFF. The CDR3 nucleotides read TGTGCCAGCAGCTTGACACCTAACACTGAAGCTTTCTTT.

CDR3 nucleotides: TGTGCCAGCAGCTTAGGCCCCACCGGCAGGGGGGACTATTCACCCCTCCACTTT. This sequence encodes CASSLGPTGRGDYSPLHF. The chain is built from TRBV7-8 and TRBJ1-6, with 7 bases identical to TRBD1. Germline trimming cut 1 base from V and 8 bases from J; bases unmatched to any gene: 14. Germline V gene data show CDR1 as SGHVS and CDR2 as FQNEAQ. CDR3 length: 18 residues.

The rearrangement uses TRBV2 and TRBJ1-2; 9 bases match TRBD1. V trimming: 7 bases; J trimming: 4 bases; junction bases outside the gene matches: 7. There are 14 residues in the CDR3. CDR1 and CDR2 from the germline V gene are SNHLY and FYNNEI. The CDR3 nucleotides are TGTGCCAGCACCTCTGGACAGGGGAGCTATGGCTACACCTTC. Translation: CASTSGQGSYGYTF.

DNA for the CDR3: TGTGCCGTTACAGCGGCCCCACTCTATGGCTACACCTTC. This codes for CAVTAAPLYGYTF. The chain links TRBV21-1 to TRBJ1-2. TRBV21-1 is classified as a pseudogene. The CDR3 spans 13 residues.

The J gene is TRBJ2-1, the V gene TRBV14; TRBD2 aligns across 12 bases. The germline CDR1 and CDR2 sequences are SGHDN and FVKESK. This CDR3 has 20 amino acids. V shed 0 bases and J 6 bases; nucleotides not matched to a gene: 15. The CDR3 protein is CASSQDPRLAGASLSNEQFF. CDR3 in DNA: TGTGCCAGCAGCCAAGATCCCAGACTAGCGGGAGCATCATTGTCCAATGAGCAGTTCTTC.

The rearrangement joins TRBV27 to TRBJ2-5; 11 nucleotides match TRBD2. Unmatched junction bases numbered 15, after V lost 5 bases and J lost 7 bases. The CDR3 has 17 amino acids. The germline V gene encodes CDR1 MNHEY and CDR2 SMNVEV (reference sequence). Written as DNA, the CDR3 is TGTGCCAGCAGTGCCCACACTAGCGGGGGATTCAGGGGGACCCAGTACTTC. Its translation is CASSAHTSGGFRGTQYF.

The chain recombines TRBV20-1 with TRBJ2-2; D is perhaps TRBD2 (6 bases). Per the germline V gene, CDR1 is DFQATT and CDR2 is SNEGSKA (reference sequence). The V and J ends lost 3 bases and 4 bases respectively, with 15 bases between them. The CDR3 is 15 amino acids. The CDR3 nucleotides are TGCAGTGCTAGTGGTAAAGCGGGTTTCACCGGGGAGCTGTTTTTT. Encoded protein: CSASGKAGFTGELFF.

The chain uses TRBV18 and TRBJ2-7; D is ambiguous. The V gene lost 5 bases and the J gene lost 6 bases, with 17 bases spanning the gap. The CDR3 covers 14 residues. CDR1 is KGHSH, CDR2 LQKENI, per germline. This CDR3 reads CASSVYGAAGEQYF. In nucleotides, the CDR3 is TGTGCCAGCTCAGTTTACGGAGCCGCTGGCGAGCAGTACTTC.

This clone was detected once. The chain joins TRBV5-6 to TRBJ1-3; D gene uncertain. The CDR3 spans 15 residues. The V gene lost 0 bases and the J gene lost 0 bases, with 7 bases spanning the gap. Germline V gene data show CDR1 as SGHDT and CDR2 as YYEEEE. This CDR3 reads CASSLGSYSGNTIYF. DNA for the CDR3: TGTGCCAGCAGCTTGGGTAGTTACTCTGGAAACACCATATATTTT.

The genes are TRBV7-3 and TRBJ1-4, with TRBD1 identical over 10 bases. CDR3 length equals 13 residues. The J segment lost 8 bases and the V segment lost 5 bases, leaving 2 bases of the junction unmatched. Germline CDR1 and CDR2: SGHTA and FQGTGA. The CDR3 nucleotides are TGTGCCAGCAGCCCGGGACAGGGGGAAAAACTGTTTTTT. It encodes CASSPGQGEKLFF.

The chain is built from TRBV29-1 and TRBJ1-1; possibly TRBD1 for D (6 bases). The V end lost 5 bases, the J end lost 3 bases, and 10 bases lay between the germline ends. The germline CDR1 and CDR2 sequences are SQVTM and ANQGSEA. The CDR3 totals 12 residues. CDR3 in amino acids: CSVYRVDTEAFF. CDR3 in DNA: TGCAGCGTTTACAGGGTGGACACTGAAGCTTTCTTT.

This clone was recorded only once. The V call is TRBV6-5, the J call TRBJ1-6; 8 bases are shared with TRBD1. The CDR3 length is 13 residues. Trimming at V came to 6 bases and at J to 6 bases, leaving 1 base not matched to a gene. In germline, CDR1 is MNHEY, CDR2 SVGAGI. In nucleotides, the CDR3 is TGTGCCAGCAGAACAGGGGGTAATTCACCCCTCCACTTT. Protein: CASRTGGNSPLHF.

The chain joins TRBV19 to TRBJ1-6; 7 bases are a match to TRBD1. The CDR3 loop spans 14 amino acids. V trimming: 4 bases; J trimming: 7 bases; junction bases outside the gene matches: 4. Germline values: CDR1 LNHDA, CDR2 SQIVND (reference sequence). CDR3 protein: CASSTTGTNSPLHF. CDR3 in DNA: TGTGCCAGTAGTACGACAGGGACGAATTCACCCCTCCACTTT. Full variable domain (missing parts from reference TRBV19 and TRBJ1-6): DGGITQSPKYLFRKEGQNVTLSCEQNLNHDAMYWYRQDPGQGLRLIYYSQIVNDFQKGDIAEGYSVSREKKESFPLTVTSAQKNPTAFYLCASSTTGTNSPLHFGNGTRLTVT.

The rearrangement uses TRBV3-1 (or the pseudogene TRBV3-2) and TRBJ2-3, with 9 bases matching TRBD2. Germline trimming cut 5 bases from V and 1 base from J; bases unmatched to any gene: 7. There are 16 residues in the CDR3. Germline assignment: CDR1 LGHDT and CDR2 YNNKEL (reference sequence). CDR3 coding DNA: TGTGCCAGCAGCGGGTACGAGCGGGAGGGCACAGATACGCAGTATTTT. Its protein product is CASSGYEREGTDTQYF.

The chain joins TRBV6-5 to TRBJ2-1; 9 bases are shared with TRBD2. The CDR3 covers 15 residues. Looked up from germline, CDR1 is MNHEY and CDR2 is SVGAGI. V lost 3 bases and J lost 5; bases outside the gene matches: 5. The CDR3 DNA follows: TGTGCCAGCAGTTATGGCGGGGGGGTTAACAATGAGCAGTTCTTC. It translates to CASSYGGGVNNEQFF.

The chain links TRBV7-3 to TRBJ2-1; the match to TRBD2 covers 8 bases. The germline CDR1 and CDR2 sequences are SGHTA and FQGTGA. V was pared by 2 bases and J by 6 bases, with 0 bases of the junction left unmatched. The CDR3 extends over 13 amino acids. CDR3 residues: CASSLLAGNEQFF. Here the CDR3 DNA reads TGTGCCAGCAGCTTACTAGCGGGCAATGAGCAGTTCTTC.

The chain couples TRBV6-6 to TRBJ2-3, with 8 bases that match TRBD2. The CDR3 length is 18 residues. CDR1 is MNHNY and CDR2 is SVGAGI in the germline V gene (reference sequence). V shed 5 bases, J shed 0 bases, and the junction held 13 bases outside the gene matches. This CDR3 reads CASSRQASGSVSTDTQYF. The DNA of the CDR3 is TGTGCCAGCAGTCGACAGGCCAGCGGGAGCGTGAGCACAGATACGCAGTATTTT.

The genes are TRBV4-1 and TRBJ1-1; D possibly corresponds to TRBD1 (5 bases). The length of the CDR3 is 15 residues. In germline, CDR1 is MGHRA, CDR2 YSYEKL. Trimming left V 0 bases short and J 3 bases short, with 11 bases between. The CDR3 nucleotides read TGCGCCAGCAGCCAAGATGGGGCCCCCTACACTGAAGCTTTCTTT. Translating it yields CASSQDGAPYTEAFF.

The gene calls are TRBV19 and TRBJ2-2, with TRBD1 matching 7 bases. V lost 3 bases to trimming and J lost 5 bases; unmatched junction nucleotides: 9. The CDR3 totals 16 residues. Germline lookup yields CDR1 LNHDA and CDR2 SQIVND (reference sequence). The CDR3 sequence is CASSMTRSGGTGELFF. The CDR3 bases are TGTGCCAGTAGTATGACCCGGTCAGGGGGTACCGGGGAGCTGTTTTTT.

CDR3 nucleotides: TGTGCCAGCAGAAACCGGGAATTATACAATGAGCAGTTCTTC. Its protein product is CASRNRELYNEQFF. The chain combines TRBV7-9 with TRBJ2-1, with D possibly matching TRBD2 (5 bases). The CDR3 extends over 14 amino acids. CDR1 is SEHNR and CDR2 is FQNEAQ in the germline V gene (reference sequence). Trimming removed 6 bases from V and 4 bases from J, with 13 bases in between.

The rearrangement joins TRBV19 to TRBJ1-4, with D maybe TRBD1 (6 bases). Trimming took off 5 bases at V and 2 bases at J, with 12 bases between the two ends. The CDR3 extends over 15 amino acids. The germline CDR1 and CDR2 sequences are LNHDA and SQIVND (reference sequence). This CDR3 reads CASSLRQATNEKLFF. CDR3 bases: TGTGCCAGTAGTCTCCGACAGGCGACTAATGAAAAACTGTTTTTT.

This chain uses TRBV11-2 with TRBJ1-2; 9 positions agree with TRBD1. Losses at the gene ends were 0 bases for V and 3 bases for J; bases not matched to a gene: 8. The CDR3 runs to 17 residues. Germline lookup yields CDR1 SGHAT and CDR2 FQNNGV. This CDR3 reads CASSLDSKTGGYYGYTF. CDR3 sequence (DNA): TGTGCCAGCAGCTTAGATTCGAAAACAGGGGGCTACTATGGCTACACCTTC.

The genes are TRBV10-3 and TRBJ1-6; D is uncertain. The CDR3 loop spans 14 amino acids. Looked up from germline, CDR1 is ENHRY and CDR2 is SYGVKD. Deletions cut 3 bases from V and 7 bases from J, with 10 bases between. CDR3 in DNA: TGTGCCATCAGTGAAGAGCTTGCGAATTCACCCCTCCACTTT. This translates into CAISEELANSPLHF.

This chain uses TRBV5-1 with TRBJ2-3; TRBD2 is a possible D gene (6 bases). The CDR3 is made up of 13 amino acids. CDR1 is SGHRS and CDR2 is YFSETQ in the germline V gene. Trimming removed 4 bases from V and 2 bases from J, with 8 bases in between. The CDR3 spells CASSADYTDTQYF. DNA of the CDR3: TGCGCCAGCAGCGCGGACTACACAGATACGCAGTATTTT.

The chain carries TRBV11-2 and TRBJ2-1; the D gene is possibly TRBD2 (6 bases). Trimming shortened V by 1 base and J by 4 bases, and 23 bases separated the two germline ends. Germline lookup yields CDR1 SGHAT and CDR2 FQNNGV. This CDR3 spans 19 amino acids. CDR3 in DNA: TGTGCCAGCAGCTTAGGCCTAGGGCGGGGCCGCTTTTCTTACAATGAGCAGTTCTTC. Translation gives CASSLGLGRGRFSYNEQFF.

V usage is TRBV7-3 and J usage is TRBJ2-2; D gene ambiguous. Germline CDR1 is SGHTA and CDR2 is FQGTGA. Between the trimmed V and J ends, which lost 6 bases and 1 base, there was a span of 15 bases. The CDR3 is made up of 16 amino acids. CDR3 loop: CASREPLTVNTGELFF. CDR3 DNA: TGTGCCAGCAGGGAACCACTAACGGTGAACACCGGGGAGCTGTTTTTT.

The chain combines TRBV7-9 with TRBJ2-6; TRBD2 aligns across 7 bases. This CDR3 is built from 15 residues. CDR1 and CDR2 (germline): SEHNR, FQNEAQ (reference sequence). Losses at the gene ends were 8 bases for V and 2 bases for J; bases not matched to a gene: 6. Written as DNA, the CDR3 is TGTGCCAGCTCAAGGGAGGGACCTGGGGCCAACGTCCTGACTTTC. This sequence encodes CASSREGPGANVLTF.

The CDR3: CASSYQGDTEAFF. CDR3 DNA sequence: TGTGCCAGCAGTTACCAGGGGGACACTGAAGCTTTCTTT. The chain joins TRBV6-5 to TRBJ1-1; TRBD1 matches 7 bases. The germline CDR1 and CDR2 sequences are MNHEY and SVGAGI. Losses at the gene ends were 2 bases for V and 3 bases for J; bases not matched to a gene: 0. CDR3 length: 13 residues.

The CDR3 loop is CASGPYRRDNEQFF. The CDR3 bases are TGCGCCAGCGGACCTTACCGGCGGGACAATGAGCAGTTCTTC. The V call is TRBV5-1, the J call TRBJ2-1; weak D call: TRBD2 (5 bases). The germline V gene encodes CDR1 SGHRS and CDR2 YFSETQ. The CDR3 has 14 residues. Trimming left V 7 bases short and J 5 bases short, with 16 bases between.